This TCR beta chain stems from a study of T cells in Graves' hyperthyroidism and ophthalmopathy. The wider study: Peripheral blood collection took place at initial diagnosis, before any treatment.

This clonotype was counted at least ten times. The antigen remains unidentified. Study-wide results and caveats: Median prediction lead before ophthalmopathy onset was roughly 6 months with the model.

TCR beta CDR3 regions were amplified from RNA transcripts. An initial round of RT-PCR targeting the TCR CDR3 relied on the HTBI primer set. One entry per CDR3 protein, called by TCRdb with MiXCR from the multiplex PCR reads. In the table there are about 400,000 distinct CDR3 sequences, nearly 15% of which are singletons. V lost 5 bases to trimming and J lost 6 bases, with 17 bases between them. Germline V gene data show CDR1 as MNHNS and CDR2 as SASEGT. The CDR3 loop spans 15 amino acids. The sample consisted of blood. This TCR came from a woman in her sixties or seventies with Graves' ophthalmopathy. The rearrangement joins TRBV6-1 to TRBJ2-1; possibly TRBD1 or TRBD2 for D (5 bases each). This chain's CDR3 is CASSSGTEPPNEQFF. The CDR3 DNA sequence: TGTGCCAGCAGTTCCGGGACGGAGCCCCCCAATGAGCAGTTCTTC.